The present TCR beta chain was sequenced within a study of shared clonotypes between healthy human individuals. Study results and caveats: It was only blood that was sampled, and tissue repertoires likely differ.

Per the original data handling: Sequence data from immunoSEQ were junction-only and lacked quality scores; consequently, filtering differed. Assay: immunoSEQ multiplex PCR; the TCRdb copy retains only in-frame clones and omits some. V and J calls and clone size are as listed in that table; D and trimming were resolved from the DNA. The profile shows about 190,000 clones, approximately 61% of them singletons. The trim removed 5 bases at V and 6 bases at J, leaving 5 bases unmatched. The CDR3 covers 13 residues. CDR1 is MNHNY, CDR2 SVGAGI, per germline (reference sequence). In its sample, this clone was seen many times. No antigen is known for it.

The clonotype comes from a man between 25 and 39 years old in good health. Sequenced: memory CD4+ T cells sorted from blood. Subset described: CD45RA-negative fraction. V and J are TRBV6-6 and TRBJ2-7, with 9 bases identical to TRBD2. CDR3 residues: CASSIAGEGEQYF. The CDR3, as DNA: TGTGCCAGCAGTATAGCGGGAGAGGGCGAGCAGTACTTC.